This T cell receptor (beta chain) is drawn from a study of shared clonotypes between healthy human individuals. The germline gives CDR1 ENHRY, CDR2 SYGVKD. This CDR3 has 14 residues. Trimming cost V 6 bases and J 2 bases; bases outside gene matches: 1. Execution of the assay was at deep level. Sequenced by immunoSEQ multiplex PCR; TCRdb stores in-frame clones only, minus some. The profile shows 950,000 to 1,100,000 clones, about 75% of them singletons. This sequence originates from a young man in good health. Sequencing was performed on memory CD4+ T cells sorted from blood. As for subset: CD45RA-negative fraction. The chain is built from TRBV10-3 and TRBJ2-1; 10 nucleotides agree with TRBD2. The chain's CDR3 is CAIRSGGAYNEQFF. For the CDR3, the DNA is TGTGCCATCAGGAGCGGGGGGGCCTACAATGAGCAGTTCTTC.